Listed below are T cell receptor beta chains from one sample, sequenced in a study of T-cell reconstitution after alpha-beta-depleted transplantation in children. From the PCR reads, TCRdb called clonotypes with MiXCR, one entry per CDR3 protein. Here the sample spans a few hundred thousand distinct CDR3 sequences, 13% being singletons. The material sequenced was PBMCs, taken from the stem cell graft. The receptors stem from a human donor who donated a stem cell graft to a child with Fanconi anemia. CDR3s include the opening cysteine and the closing phenylalanine or tryptophan. The order of the fields is J gene, V gene, clone size, D gene, CDR3 DNA, CDR3 protein. D genes are given only for firm matches. Clone sizes are given selectively: once, few, many, or a class where the clone is expanded.

TRBJ2-5 | TRBV29-1 | NA | TRBD1 | TGCAGCGGCGCCCACAGGGGCCTCCAAGAGACCCAGTACTTC | CSGAHRGLQETQYF
TRBJ2-5 | TRBV7-2 | few | NA | TGTGCCAGCAGCTTAGGAGGGGGGGGGAAAGAGACCCAGTACTTC | CASSLGGGGKETQYF
TRBJ1-6 | TRBV7-2 | many | NA | TGTGCCAGCAGCTACGCCTCGAGGCCCCTCCACTTT | CASSYASRPLHF
TRBJ2-2 | TRBV15 | NA | NA | TGTGCCACCAGCTCCTCTCACGGGGCAGCGAACACCGGGGAGCTGTTTTTT | CATSSSHGAANTGELFF
TRBJ2-1 | TRBV5-1 | NA | NA | TGCGCCAGCAGCTCCATGGACGGGTCCTACAATGAGCAGTTCTTC | CASSSMDGSYNEQFF
TRBJ1-1 | TRBV7-9 | few | NA | TGTGCCAGCAGCTTAGGGCAGGACTGGGAGAGACCTGAAGCTTTCTTT | CASSLGQDWERPEAFF
TRBJ2-3 | TRBV6-2/TRBV6-3 | NA | NA | TGTGCCAGCAGTTACTTCGGGACGACTACAGATACGCAGTATTTT | CASSYFGTTTDTQYF
TRBJ2-7 | TRBV7-3 | few | TRBD1 | TGTGCCAGCAGCCCAGGGGGTGCCGAGCAGTACTTC | CASSPGGAEQYF
TRBJ1-4 | TRBV2 | few | NA | TGTGCCAGCAGTGGAGACGGAGAAAAACTGTTTTTT | CASSGDGEKLFF
TRBJ2-1 | TRBV7-3 | few | TRBD2 | TGTGCCAGCAGCCCCCTATTCGGGGGGCTGAGCGGGGGGCTTTCCTACAATGAGCAGTTCTTC | CASSPLFGGLSGGLSYNEQFF
TRBJ1-1 | TRBV27 | few | NA | TGTGCCAGCAGCGCCCCTACGGTGGCTGGGAACACTGAAGCTTTCTTT | CASSAPTVAGNTEAFF
TRBJ2-7 | TRBV5-5 | NA | NA | TGTGCCAGCAGCTTGGTGGCGGCTACCGAGCAGTACTTC | CASSLVAATEQYF
TRBJ1-1 | TRBV20-1 | NA | NA | TGCAGTGCTAGAGATAGTAGGGGGGCGGGTACTGAAGCTTTCTTT | CSARDSRGAGTEAFF
TRBJ1-1 | TRBV29-1 | few | NA | TGCAGCGTTGAAGTGGTTTACACTGAAGCTTTCTTT | CSVEVVYTEAFF
TRBJ2-3 | TRBV3-1 | NA | NA | TGTGCCAGCAGCCAAGTTGGGGGACTCCTCCAGTATTTT | CASSQVGGLLQYF
TRBJ1-1 | TRBV28 | few | NA | TGTGCCAGCAGGGTAGGACAGAACACTGAAGCTTTCTTT | CASRVGQNTEAFF
TRBJ2-3 | TRBV5-6 | many | NA | TGTGCCAGCACCAGACTTGATCCGAATACGCAGTATTTT | CASTRLDPNTQYF
TRBJ1-2 | TRBV4-3 | NA | NA | TGCGCCAGCAGCGGGGAGGGGCAGGGGTTACATGGCTACACCTTC | CASSGEGQGLHGYTF
TRBJ1-3 | TRBV6-5 | few | TRBD1 | TGTGCCAGCAGTTACCGGACAGGGGTCGGAAACACCATATATTTT | CASSYRTGVGNTIYF
TRBJ2-1 | TRBV14 | many | TRBD1 | TGTGCCAGCAGCTGGACAGGTCGGTTAGTTCACAATGAGCAGTTCTTC | CASSWTGRLVHNEQFF
TRBJ1-3 | TRBV28 | NA | TRBD1 | TGTGCCAGCAGTCCACATCCGGCGGGCGGACAGGGGGGCAAGAGTGCCGGAAACACCATATATTTT | CASSPHPAGGQGGKSAGNTIYF
TRBJ1-1 | TRBV4-2 | few | NA | TGTGCCAGCAGCCGTCAGGGTCCCACTGAAGCTTTCTTT | CASSRQGPTEAFF
TRBJ1-6 | TRBV3-1 | NA | NA | TGTGCCAGCAGCCACAGGGGTTCTAATTCACCCCTCCACTTT | CASSHRGSNSPLHF
TRBJ1-1 | TRBV6-5 | NA | NA | TGTGCCAGCAGTTACTCCTCCATGAACACTGAAGCTTTCTTT | CASSYSSMNTEAFF
TRBJ2-3 | TRBV12-3/TRBV12-4 | many | NA | TGTGCCAGCAGCTTCACCACAGATACGCAGTATTTT | CASSFTTDTQYF
TRBJ1-3 | TRBV7-6 | many | NA | TGTGCCAGCAGACAAGACATCTCTGGAAACACCATATATTTT | CASRQDISGNTIYF
TRBJ2-1 | TRBV15 | many | NA | TGTGCCACCAGCAGCTCCGGTTGGGTCAATGAGCAGTTCTTC | CATSSSGWVNEQFF
TRBJ2-1 | TRBV19 | few | TRBD1 | TGTGCCAGTAGTGACAGGGTTTCTGAGCAGTTCTTC | CASSDRVSEQFF
TRBJ2-2 | TRBV3-1 | few | TRBD1 | TGTGCCAGCAGCAAACCTACAGGGGACACCGGGGAGCTGTTTTTT | CASSKPTGDTGELFF
TRBJ1-2 | TRBV7-2 | few | NA | TGTGCCAGCAGCTTCCGAAATCTCGTCTATGGCTACACCTTC | CASSFRNLVYGYTF
TRBJ2-7 | TRBV7-2 | NA | TRBD1 | TGTGCCAGCAGCTTAGTGGGACAGGCTAACTACGAGCAGTACTTC | CASSLVGQANYEQYF
TRBJ1-2 | TRBV5-1 | NA | NA | TGCGCCAGGACGGAGAGATCCTATGGCTACACCTTC | CARTERSYGYTF
TRBJ1-2 | TRBV7-2 | NA | NA | TGTGCCAGCAGCCAAACCGGGGTCGGCTATGGCTACACCTTC | CASSQTGVGYGYTF
TRBJ1-1 | TRBV29-1 | many | NA | TGCAGCGTTGTCAGGGGCCTCACTGAAGCTTTCTTT | CSVVRGLTEAFF